This TCR beta chain was sequenced in a study of T cells after posttransplantation cyclophosphamide. Germline CDR1 is SGHRS and CDR2 is YFSETQ. V was cut by 7 bases and J by 1 base, with 11 bases left in between. The CDR3 has 14 residues. General study points: TRB overlap between skin or GI tissue T cells and blood was limited.

Control samples came 1 year after myeloablative marrow transplants with methotrexate plus calcineurin inhibitor. Generated by immunoSEQ multiplex PCR, the TCRdb table keeps only in-frame clones and is missing some. The table lists 9,500 to 15,000 clones, over 70% of them singletons. Points on this clone: The antigen is unknown.

This material consisted of PBMCs, taken about 350 days after allogeneic stem cell transplant with calcineurin inhibitor and methotrexate. This clonotype was obtained from a young adult male patient who received an allogeneic stem cell transplant from an unrelated donor, was CMV-positive, and had acute GVHD only. The graft donor may have contributed some T cells. The chain employs TRBV5-1 and TRBJ2-2; weak D call: TRBD1 (5 bases). The CDR3 is CASGKQENTGELFF. CDR3 bases: TGCGCCAGCGGAAAACAGGAGAACACCGGGGAGCTGTTTTTT.